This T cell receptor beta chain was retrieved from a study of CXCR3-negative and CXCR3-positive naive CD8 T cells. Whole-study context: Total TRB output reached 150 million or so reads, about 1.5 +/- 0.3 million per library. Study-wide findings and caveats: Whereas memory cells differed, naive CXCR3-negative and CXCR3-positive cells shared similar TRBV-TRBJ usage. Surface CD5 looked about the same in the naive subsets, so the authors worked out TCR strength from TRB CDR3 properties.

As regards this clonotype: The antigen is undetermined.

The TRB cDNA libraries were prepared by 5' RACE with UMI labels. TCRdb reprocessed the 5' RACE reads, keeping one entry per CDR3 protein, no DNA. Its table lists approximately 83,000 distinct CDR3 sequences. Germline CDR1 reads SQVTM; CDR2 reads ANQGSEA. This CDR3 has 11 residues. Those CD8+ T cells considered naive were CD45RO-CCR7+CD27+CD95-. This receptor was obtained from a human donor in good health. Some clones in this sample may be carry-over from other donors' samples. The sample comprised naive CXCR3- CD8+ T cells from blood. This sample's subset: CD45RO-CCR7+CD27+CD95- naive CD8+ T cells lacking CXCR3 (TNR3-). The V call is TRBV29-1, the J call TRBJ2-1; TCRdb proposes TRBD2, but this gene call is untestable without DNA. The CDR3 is CSVGRYNEQFF.